This T cell receptor beta chain was identified during a study of memory CD4+ T cells and cytomegalovirus serostatus. Broader study findings: Of 164 reported CMV TCRbeta sequences, just over 65 were found in memory CD4+ repertoires. Repertoires predicted CMV serostatus with median bootstrapped AUC of around 0.95.

Single viable CD3+CD4+CD8-CD45RO+ cells were sorted as the memory CD4+ T cells. Donors' CMV status reflects serum IgG against pp150, pp28, p38, p52. Total CD4+ T cells were enriched by CD4 positive selection. Profiled with immunoSEQ multiplex PCR; TCRdb holds only in-frame clones, not every one. The table includes 75,000 to 90,000 clones, around 80% detected once. V lost 3 bases, J lost 4 bases, and 8 bases stayed unmatched. The CDR3 length is 15 residues. The V gene's germline CDR1 is SEHNR and CDR2 FQNEAQ (reference sequence). In the case of this clone: Its antigen remains unidentified.

The chain couples TRBV7-9 to TRBJ1-2; 7 nucleotides match TRBD1. The clonotype comes from an adult in good health and CMV-seronegative. Sequenced input: memory CD4+ T cells from blood. CDR3 nucleotides: TGTGCCAGCAGCTTCCACAGGGGAGAGGGCTATGGCTACACCTTC. Translated, it gives CASSFHRGEGYGYTF.